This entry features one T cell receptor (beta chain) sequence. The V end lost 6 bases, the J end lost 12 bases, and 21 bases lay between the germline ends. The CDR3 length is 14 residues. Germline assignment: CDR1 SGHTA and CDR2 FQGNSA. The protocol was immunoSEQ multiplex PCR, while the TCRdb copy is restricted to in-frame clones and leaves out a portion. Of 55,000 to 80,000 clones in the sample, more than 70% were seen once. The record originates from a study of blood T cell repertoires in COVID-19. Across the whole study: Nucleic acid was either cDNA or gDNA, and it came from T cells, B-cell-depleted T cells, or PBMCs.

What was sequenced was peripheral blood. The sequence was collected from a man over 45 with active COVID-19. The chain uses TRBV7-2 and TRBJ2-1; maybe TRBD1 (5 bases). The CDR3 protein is CASRLTLGASGQFF. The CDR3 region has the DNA TGTGCCAGCAGGCTGACCCTTGGGGCTTCGGGGCAGTTCTTC. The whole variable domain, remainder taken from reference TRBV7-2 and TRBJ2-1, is GAGVSQSPSNKVTEKGKDVELRCDPISGHTALYWYRQSLGQGLEFLIYFQGNSAPDKSGLPSDRFSAERTGGSVSTLTIQRTQQEDSAVYLCASRLTLGASGQFFGPGTRLTVL.